One sample yielded the 21 T cell receptor beta chains listed below, sequenced in a study of beta chain features in type 1 diabetes. Expressed TCRB transcripts were sequenced because the isolated RNA had all been reverse transcribed beforehand. Data came from immunoSEQ multiplex PCR; TCRdb stores just in-frame clones and leaves some out. This sample has roughly 500,000 clones, with approximately 10% found just once. Specimen: naive CD4+ T cells from blood. All receptors derive from a young woman in good health.

This clone was observed a handful of times. The J gene is TRBJ2-3, the V gene TRBV15, with 10 bases that match TRBD1. The CDR3 is made up of 17 amino acids. V trimming: 0 bases; J trimming: 3 bases; junction bases outside the gene matches: 6. Per germline, CDR1 LNHNV and CDR2 YYDKDF (reference sequence). The CDR3 reads CATSRDRDRGATDTQYF. CDR3 coding DNA: TGTGCCACCAGCAGAGATAGGGACAGGGGCGCGACAGATACGCAGTATTTT.

The chain combines TRBV2 with TRBJ1-1; 11 nucleotides align to TRBD1. J was trimmed by 11 bases and V by 6 bases; bases with no gene match: 8. The CDR3 has 13 residues. Germline V gives CDR1 SNHLY, CDR2 FYNNEI. CDR3 sequence (DNA): TGTGCCAGCAGGCGGACGGACAGGGGGCAGGCTTTCTTT. Protein: CASRRTDRGQAFF.

This clone has a handful of counts. The chain has TRBV18 and TRBJ2-7; D gene unclear. V was pared by 3 bases and J by 8 bases, with 11 bases between. CDR1 KGHSH and CDR2 LQKENI come from the germline V gene. The CDR3 contains 12 residues. The CDR3 bases are TGTGCCAGCTCACCCCTTGGTTTGCAGCAGTACTTC. It codes for CASSPLGLQQYF.

V gene TRBV10-3 combines with J gene TRBJ1-3; D unresolved. The CDR3 length is 14 residues. The germline V gene encodes CDR1 ENHRY and CDR2 SYGVKD. V lost 7 bases, J lost 0 bases, and 10 bases lay in between. DNA for the CDR3: TGTGCCATCACGGATCCTCGCTCTGGAAACACCATATATTTT. This sequence encodes CAITDPRSGNTIYF.

The rearrangement joins TRBV28 to TRBJ2-3; weak D call: TRBD1 (6 bases). The ends were cut back, 5 bases at V and 2 bases at J, with 17 bases in the middle. Germline loops: CDR1 MDHEN, CDR2 SYDVKM. The CDR3 extends over 16 amino acids. CDR3 region: CASSPPQGYYTDTQYF. In DNA, the CDR3 is TGTGCCAGCAGTCCACCTCAGGGGTATTACACAGATACGCAGTATTTT.

V and J are TRBV28 and TRBJ1-2; D unresolved. The CDR3 loop spans 13 amino acids. V shed 6 bases and J shed 4 bases, with 12 bases lying between them. Germline assignment: CDR1 MDHEN and CDR2 SYDVKM. DNA for the CDR3: TGTGCCAGCAGATTTCCGGGAAGCTATGGCTACACCTTC. Translating gives CASRFPGSYGYTF.

The gene calls are TRBV27 and TRBJ1-4, with 9 bases aligning to TRBD1. V was clipped by 6 bases and J by 6 bases; unmatched bases: 5. CDR3 length: 14 amino acids. Germline-derived CDR1 and CDR2 are MNHEY and SMNVEV (reference sequence). Here the CDR3 DNA reads TGTGCCAGCAGCACAGGGGGCGCCGATGAAAAACTGTTTTTT. Protein: CASSTGGADEKLFF. Full variable domain (rest looked up from reference TRBV27 and TRBJ1-4): EAQVTQNPRYLITVTGKKLTVTCSQNMNHEYMSWYRQDPGLGLRQIYYSMNVEVTDKGDVPEGYKVSRKEKRNFPLILESPSPNQTSLYFCASSTGGADEKLFFGSGTQLSVL.

This clone has just a few counts. This chain links TRBV7-9 with TRBJ1-1, with unresolved D. This CDR3 contains 13 residues. Germline-derived CDR1 and CDR2 are SEHNR and FQNEAQ (reference sequence). Trimming took 6 bases from V and 6 from J, leaving 14 bases between them. This CDR3 reads CASRQNQGAEAFF. Written as DNA, the CDR3 is TGTGCCAGCAGACAAAATCAAGGCGCTGAAGCTTTCTTT.

This clone was seen many times. Other DNA sequences from this sample encode an identical CDR3 as well. The chain uses TRBV7-9 and TRBJ2-3; D not certain. CDR3 size: 14 residues. Germline assignment: CDR1 SEHNR and CDR2 FQNEAQ (reference sequence). V lost 0 bases and J 0 bases, leaving 4 bases between the germline ends. CDR3 DNA: TGTGCCAGCAGCTTAGCGGGCAGCACAGATACGCAGTATTTT. Translated: CASSLAGSTDTQYF.

This clone was found a few times. CDR3 DNA: TGTGCCGGGGGGGTCACCTATAATTCACCCCTCCACTTT. It specifies CAGGVTYNSPLHF. This chain links TRBV6-5 with TRBJ1-6; TRBD1 is a possible D gene (5 bases). The CDR3 extends over 13 amino acids. The V end was cut by 11 bases, the J end by 2 bases, with 10 bases between. Germline assignment: CDR1 MNHEY and CDR2 SVGAGI.

This chain joins TRBV10-3 and TRBJ1-4, with D tentatively TRBD1 (6 bases). The germline gives CDR1 ENHRY, CDR2 SYGVKD. Trimming removed 4 bases at V and 3 bases at J, with 12 bases between. CDR3 length: 15 residues. The CDR3 DNA sequence: TGTGCCATCAGTGGGCAGACAGGCCCTAATGAAAAACTGTTTTTT. Amino acids: CAISGQTGPNEKLFF.

The chain uses TRBV28 and TRBJ2-3; 9 positions match TRBD1. CDR3 length: 12 amino acids. The V gene end was trimmed by 4 bases and the J gene end by 10 bases; junction bases not matched to a gene: 3. From germline, CDR1 is MDHEN and CDR2 SYDVKM. Here the CDR3 reads CASSWTGAPQYF. Here the CDR3 DNA reads TGTGCCAGCAGTTGGACAGGGGCCCCGCAGTATTTT.

This clone was recorded a few times. The rearrangement joins TRBV4-1 to TRBJ1-6; unclear D gene. The V end was cut by 0 bases, the J end by 12 bases, with 15 bases between. Germline V CDR1 and CDR2: MGHRA, YSYEKL. The CDR3 totals 15 residues. The DNA of the CDR3 is TGCGCCAGCAGCCAAGATCTCCCCCGCTTACTACCCCTCCACTTT. As protein: CASSQDLPRLLPLHF.

With regard to this clone: One end of the junction fails to match germline, which may point to a read error. V usage is TRBV29-1 and J usage is TRBJ1-6; D is ambiguous. From germline, CDR1 is SQVTM and CDR2 ANQGSEA. CDR3 size: 15 residues. The DNA of the CDR3 is TGCAGCGTTCAACTAGCGAGCTCCTATAAATCACCCCTCCACTTT. This sequence encodes CSVQLASSYKSPLHF.

This clone came up a few times. Distinct nucleotide sequences in the sample also encode this CDR3. J is TRBJ2-1 and V is TRBV7-2; D gene unclear. Trimming cost V 5 bases and J 4 bases, with 12 bases left between them. CDR3 length equals 14 residues. Germline CDR1 and CDR2: SGHTA and FQGNSA. The CDR3 DNA reads as TGTGCCAGCAGCCTATCGGGTGGATACAATGAGCAGTTCTTC. Encoded protein: CASSLSGGYNEQFF.

This chain uses TRBV4-1 with TRBJ2-1; D not certain. The CDR3 runs 16 residues. V lost 4 bases and J lost 4, with 17 bases in between. In germline, CDR1 is MGHRA, CDR2 YSYEKL. CDR3 loop: CASSRSITVRYNEQFF. CDR3 in DNA: TGCGCCAGCAGCCGAAGTATAACAGTTCGGTACAATGAGCAGTTCTTC.

V is TRBV5-1 and J is TRBJ1-1; TRBD1 agrees at 8 bases. Germline CDR1 is SGHRS and CDR2 is YFSETQ. The V gene end was trimmed by 4 bases and the J gene end by 7 bases; junction bases not matched to a gene: 6. There are 13 residues in the CDR3. Here the CDR3 DNA reads TGCGCCAGCAGCCTGAGAGGACAGGGTGAAGCTTTCTTT. Its protein product is CASSLRGQGEAFF.

In nucleotides, the CDR3 is TGCGCCAGCAGCAACCGGGATCGCACAGATACGCAGTATTTT. Translating gives CASSNRDRTDTQYF. V is TRBV5-1 and J is TRBJ2-3, with D perhaps TRBD2 (5 bases). This CDR3 is built from 14 residues. Germline assignment: CDR1 SGHRS and CDR2 YFSETQ. Trimming left V 4 bases short and J 1 base short, with 10 bases between.

This sequence joins TRBV21-1 and TRBJ2-1; the listed D gene, TRBD1, was not tested against the DNA. TRBV21-1 represents a pseudogene. This CDR3 spans 12 amino acids. DNA of the CDR3: TGTGCCAGCAGTCCCGGGACAGGGGAGCAGTTCTTC. Its protein product is CASSPGTGEQFF.

V and J are TRBV7-9 and TRBJ1-2; D unclear. The CDR3 is 11 residues long. Germline V lookup: CDR1 SEHNR, CDR2 FQNEAQ (reference sequence). V dropped 7 bases and J dropped 8 bases, with 11 bases sitting between them. The CDR3 loop reads CASTLYEGYTF. The CDR3 DNA sequence: TGTGCCAGCACGCTTTATGAGGGCTACACCTTC.

This clone was observed a few times. This chain connects TRBV18 to TRBJ2-5; perhaps D is TRBD1 or TRBD2 (6 bases each). Deletions cut 2 bases from V and 4 bases from J, with 14 bases between. The CDR3 is 15 amino acids. CDR1 and CDR2 (germline): KGHSH, LQKENI. The CDR3 here is CASSPGGGLGETQYF. The CDR3 nucleotides read TGTGCCAGCTCACCAGGAGGGGGTTTAGGAGAGACCCAGTACTTC.